This TCR beta chain was profiled in a study of blood T cell repertoires in COVID-19 (dated by TCRdb to 2018 to 2021). For the study in its entirety: Samples covering the acute and convalescent phases of COVID-19 were provided by collaborators in the United States, Italy and Spain. The dataset comprised deeply sampled blood TCRbeta repertoires from subjects exposed to, actively infected with, or recovered from COVID-19. HLA class I and class II types, where available, came from metadata supplied by the sample provider rather than from assay-based typing. The material from the prospective study consisted of cDNA or gDNA derived from T cells, B-cell-depleted T cells, or PBMCs. A freely available public database, intended as a resource for researchers studying the immune response to SARS-CoV-2, is where the repertoires were released. A de-identified subject ID, COVID-19 status, age in years and sex were almost always included in the sample metadata. The samples were drawn from two sources: the first 160 participants of the ongoing ImmuneRACE study, and 1,000 to 1,500 subjects contributed by 6 global collaborators. Results and caveats for the whole study, not just this receptor: The amount of clinical and demographic metadata varied by source and participant and was provided uncurated.

The germline V gene sets CDR1 to SGHRS and CDR2 to YFSETQ. Including the terminal cysteine and phenylalanine, the CDR3 comprises 13 residues. Kept here is only the CDR3 DNA, which spans 39 bases and is read in frame from base 1. V and J lose 5 bases and 1 base, and a span of 9 bases separates them. The immunoSEQ Assay, a bias-controlled multiplex PCR, was used to amplify TCRbeta CDR3 regions from genomic DNA. For the original study's pipeline: The number of nucleated cells in each sample was estimated from the amplification of reference gene primers within the assay. To quantify the absolute abundance of each unique TCRbeta CDR3 rearrangement, sequence reads were collapsed and filtered. For each sample, productive Simpson clonality was calculated as the square root of Simpson's diversity index across productive rearrangements. The immuneACCESS repertoire file appears here via TCRdb, limited to in-frame rearrangements. These files lack a portion of the clones; in checked studies, under half of the deficit traces to unresolved V genes, and the cause of the others is not known. The DNA gave D and trimming, while V, J and clone size come from that table. Present in this sample are approximately 210,000 clones, around 80% of which were seen just once. Of the sample, approximately 10% is held by the ten largest clones.

A remark on this clone: Its antigen is not yet known. One base away there is no much larger clone; base qualities are not given.

At one collaborating source in Seattle, patients were enrolled during active infection and were followed longitudinally through the course of disease. Each collaborating institution followed its own protocols to collect whole blood in K2EDTA tubes. For TCRbeta analysis, collaborators shipped samples as frozen whole blood, isolated PBMCs, or DNA extracted from either of those sample types. The chain employs TRBV5-1 and TRBJ2-5, and perhaps TRBD1 as D gene, on 6 matching bases. The receptor comes from a woman older than 75 with COVID-19, enrolled during active disease. Sequenced input: peripheral blood. The encoded CDR3 is CASRTGLQETQYF. The nucleotide sequence is given as TGCGCCAGCAGAACAGGGCTCCAAGAGACCCAGTACTTC.